Here is one T cell receptor (beta chain) with its context. What this receptor recognizes is not known. No much larger clone is present one base from it, and per-base qualities are unavailable. From a lookup of the germline V gene, CDR1 and CDR2 are MNHEY and SVGAGI. Reading from cysteine to phenylalanine, the CDR3 counts 15 amino acids. This entry keeps only the CDR3 DNA: 45 bases, framed from base 1. The junction shows trimming of 2 bases on V and 0 bases on J, plus 11 bases between the germline ends. The sample originates from a study of cytotoxic CD8 clonotypes in ibrutinib-treated CLL (dated by TCRdb to the early 2020s). With regard to the full study: The cohort included about 15 treatment-naive and roughly 10 relapsed/refractory patients; about 18 were IGHV unmutated. Responses were partial in 24 patients and complete in 2; after median approximately 5.5 years follow-up, around 15 stayed in remission and some twelve progressed. The response samples were drawn at a median of around eleven months into treatment, with a range of roughly 6 to 36 months. Samples averaged roughly 260,000 productive templates and tens of thousands of productive rearrangements. Of the roughly 86 people in the trial, some 28 had longitudinal samples available. Cryopreserved peripheral blood mononuclear cells were obtained prior to treatment, at the time of response, and at either disease progression or sustained remission. All remission and progressive disease samples were collected while patients were still receiving ibrutinib. Results and caveats for the whole study, not just this receptor: Public clonotypes were rare and either shrank or stayed stable during treatment, and the rise in clonality at ibrutinib response reflected expansion of private clonotypes. At baseline, clonality was higher than in age-matched healthy donors and showed a strong correlation with circulating CD8+ T-cell counts. Sampling times were not matched between patients in sustained remission and patients whose disease was progressing, and lymph node repertoires were not examined. Clonality increased at ibrutinib response, stayed stable in sustained remission, and fell back toward baseline at progression.

The goal of deep resolution MiSeq sequencing was a depth between 1 in 1 million and 1 in 200,000 T cells, and coverage averaged 10x per clonotype. The immunoSEQ hsTCRB Kit was used to generate TCR beta libraries. In the original analysis: Data were analyzed with ImmunoSEQ Data Assistant and ImmunoSEQ Analyzer, with V, D and J genes assigned per IMGT definitions. Clonality, which ranges from 0 to 1, was calculated as one minus the normalized Shannon entropy of productive rearrangement frequencies. Only overrepresented clonotypes making up at least 0.05% of the repertoire of each patient were included in the public clonotype analysis. Roughly 12 age-matched healthy donor repertoires from immuneACCESS were used as controls for clonality. Sourced from immuneACCESS, this table was stored by TCRdb with only in-frame sequences that have V and J called. A share of the clones is absent; for the studies checked, an unresolved V gene accounts for under half, and the remainder has no known explanation. The D gene and trimming were derived from the DNA, and the V and J assignments and clone size from that table. This sample lists fewer than 150,000 clones; 80% to 85% were detected once. The top ten hold 3% to 4% of the sample.

The label giving this sample's time point can be read as: approximately 25 months on ibrutinib. For TCR beta library preparation, about 2.2 micrograms of genomic DNA were extracted from the cryopreserved PBMCs. Longitudinal blood samples from CLL patients on ibrutinib monotherapy were analyzed using high-throughput TCR beta sequencing. The patients were enrolled in a single-center, open-label phase 2 trial of ibrutinib monotherapy. This chain joins TRBV6-5 to TRBJ2-7; TRBD2 is possibly the D segment (6 matching bases). This specimen consisted of PBMCs, obtained after 24 months of ibrutinib treatment. The origin of this receptor is a human donor with chronic lymphocytic leukemia. The sequence in DNA is TGTGCCAGCAGTTACGATAGCGGTTCCTCCTACGAGCAGTACTTC. This translates into CASSYDSGSSYEQYF.